The clone carrying this TCR beta chain was seen a handful of times. The sample belongs to a study of cytomegalovirus exposure and HLA in healthy donors. Produced via immunoSEQ multiplex PCR; TCRdb's table is partial and in-frame only. The repertoire consists of about 150,000 clones, with around 90% occurring once and the leading ten covering less than 5.5%. The CDR3 has 15 residues. J lost 1 base, V lost 4 bases, and 6 bases had no gene match. Per the germline V gene, CDR1 is MNHNS and CDR2 is SASEGT. The sample taken for sequencing was PBMCs. The receptor comes from a man between 18 and 29 years old in good health and CMV-seropositive. The chain links TRBV6-1 to TRBJ1-1; TRBD1 agrees at 7 bases. The CDR3 DNA reads as TGTGCCAGCAGTGCCCAGGGGGTTCAGAACACTGAAGCTTTCTTT. Encoded protein: CASSAQGVQNTEAFF.